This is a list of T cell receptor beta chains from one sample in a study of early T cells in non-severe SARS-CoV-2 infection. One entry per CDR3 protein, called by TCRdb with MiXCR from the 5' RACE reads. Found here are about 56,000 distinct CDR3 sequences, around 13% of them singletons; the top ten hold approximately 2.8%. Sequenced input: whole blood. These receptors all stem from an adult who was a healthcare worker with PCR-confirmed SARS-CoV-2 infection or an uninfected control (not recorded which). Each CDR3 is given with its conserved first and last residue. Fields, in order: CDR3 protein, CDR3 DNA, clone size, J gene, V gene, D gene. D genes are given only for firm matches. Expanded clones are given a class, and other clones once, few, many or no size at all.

CDR3: CASTPTGINTEAFF; DNA: TGTGCCAGCACCCCGACAGGGATTAACACTGAAGCTTTCTTT; size: few; J: TRBJ1-1; V: TRBV12-3/TRBV12-4; D: TRBD1
CDR3: CASSLVSNEKLFF; DNA: TGTGCCAGCAGCTTGGTATCTAATGAAAAACTGTTTTTT; size: .; J: TRBJ1-4; V: TRBV5-5; D: .
CDR3: CASSFRVLPSGANVLTF; DNA: TGTGCCAGCAGCTTTCGAGTCCTCCCTTCTGGGGCCAACGTCCTGACTTTC; size: many; J: TRBJ2-6; V: TRBV3-1; D: .
CDR3: CAWSPLGYPTNEKLFF; DNA: TGTGCCTGGAGTCCCCTGGGATACCCAACTAATGAAAAACTGTTTTTT; size: .; J: TRBJ1-4; V: TRBV30; D: .
CDR3: CASSLSGTALDEQYF; DNA: TGTGCCAGCAGCCTGTCCGGGACAGCTCTCGACGAGCAGTACTTC; size: .; J: TRBJ2-7; V: TRBV7-9; D: TRBD1
CDR3: CASSSRLDYNEQFF; DNA: TGTGCCAGCAGCTCTCGACTAGATTACAATGAGCAGTTCTTC; size: many; J: TRBJ2-1; V: TRBV7-2; D: .
CDR3: CASSSGIDEQYF; DNA: TGTGCCAGCAGTTCGGGGATTGACGAGCAGTACTTC; size: few; J: TRBJ2-7; V: TRBV27; D: .
CDR3: CASSQGTGGLDSNQPQHF; DNA: TGTGCCAGCAGTCAAGGGACAGGGGGGCTGGATAGCAATCAGCCCCAGCATTTT; size: many; J: TRBJ1-5; V: TRBV27; D: TRBD1
CDR3: CASRTGYDFEKLFF; DNA: TGTGCCTCTCGGACAGGCTATGACTTTGAAAAACTGTTTTTT; size: .; J: TRBJ1-4; V: TRBV12-3/TRBV12-4; D: TRBD1
CDR3: CASSPGTAYQETQYF; DNA: TGTGCCAGCAGCCCCGGGACAGCCTACCAAGAGACCCAGTACTTC; size: .; J: TRBJ2-5; V: TRBV12-3/TRBV12-4; D: TRBD1